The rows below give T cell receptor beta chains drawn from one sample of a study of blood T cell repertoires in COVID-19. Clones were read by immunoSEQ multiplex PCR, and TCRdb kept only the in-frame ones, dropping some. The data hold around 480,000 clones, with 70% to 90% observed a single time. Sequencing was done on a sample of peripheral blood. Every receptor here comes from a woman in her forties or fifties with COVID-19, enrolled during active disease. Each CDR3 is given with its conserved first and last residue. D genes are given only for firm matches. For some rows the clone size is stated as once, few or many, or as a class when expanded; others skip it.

cdr3_aa: CASSMARGGNYGYTF; cdr3_nt: TGTGCCAGTAGTATGGCCCGAGGGGGTAACTATGGCTACACCTTC; d_call: NA; v_call: TRBV19; clone_size: NA; j_call: TRBJ1-2
cdr3_aa: CATSRGTGDTEAFF; cdr3_nt: TGTGCCACCAGCAGAGGGACAGGGGACACTGAAGCTTTCTTT; d_call: TRBD1; v_call: TRBV15; clone_size: few; j_call: TRBJ1-1
cdr3_aa: CASSQDSGSYNEQFF; cdr3_nt: TGCGCCAGCAGCCAAGATAGCGGGAGTTACAATGAGCAGTTCTTC; d_call: TRBD2; v_call: TRBV4-1; clone_size: NA; j_call: TRBJ2-1
cdr3_aa: CASSFTQQISGNTIYF; cdr3_nt: TGTGCCAGCAGTTTTACCCAACAGATCTCTGGAAACACCATATATTTT; d_call: NA; v_call: TRBV6-5; clone_size: once; j_call: TRBJ1-3
cdr3_aa: CASSQERGISGNTIYF; cdr3_nt: TGTGCCAGCAGCCAAGAAAGGGGGATCTCTGGAAACACCATATATTTT; d_call: NA; v_call: TRBV3-1/TRBV3-2; clone_size: NA; j_call: TRBJ1-3
cdr3_aa: CASSIDEEGYTF; cdr3_nt: TGTGCCAGTAGTATAGACGAGGAGGGCTACACCTTC; d_call: NA; v_call: TRBV19; clone_size: NA; j_call: TRBJ1-2
cdr3_aa: CATTDRLGAFF; cdr3_nt: TGTGCCACAACCGACAGGCTAGGAGCTTTCTTT; d_call: NA; v_call: TRBV10-3; clone_size: NA; j_call: TRBJ1-1
cdr3_aa: CASSQAPGLAGDEQFF; cdr3_nt: TGTGCCAGCAGCCAAGCACCGGGACTAGCGGGGGATGAGCAGTTCTTC; d_call: TRBD2; v_call: TRBV3-1/TRBV3-2; clone_size: NA; j_call: TRBJ2-1
cdr3_aa: CASSSLESQETQYF; cdr3_nt: TGTGCCAGCAGCTCACTAGAATCACAAGAGACCCAGTACTTC; d_call: NA; v_call: TRBV11-2; clone_size: NA; j_call: TRBJ2-5
cdr3_aa: CASSARGQPQHF; cdr3_nt: TGTGCCAGCAGCGCCAGGGGGCAGCCCCAGCATTTT; d_call: TRBD1; v_call: TRBV6-5; clone_size: NA; j_call: TRBJ1-5
cdr3_aa: CASSPRIDRNYGYTF; cdr3_nt: TGTGCCAGCAGCCCCAGAATAGACAGGAACTATGGCTACACCTTC; d_call: NA; v_call: TRBV9; clone_size: NA; j_call: TRBJ1-2
cdr3_aa: CASSPLLQGRETDTQYF; cdr3_nt: TGTGCCAGCTCACCATTGTTACAGGGAAGAGAGACAGATACGCAGTATTTT; d_call: NA; v_call: TRBV18; clone_size: once; j_call: TRBJ2-3
cdr3_aa: CASSAGSGELFF; cdr3_nt: TGTGCCAGCAGCGCGGGGTCCGGGGAGCTGTTTTTT; d_call: NA; v_call: TRBV9; clone_size: NA; j_call: TRBJ2-2
cdr3_aa: CASSLARTGGYGYTF; cdr3_nt: TGTGCCAGCAGCTTGGCTAGGACAGGGGGCTATGGCTACACCTTC; d_call: TRBD1; v_call: TRBV5-8; clone_size: once; j_call: TRBJ1-2
cdr3_aa: CASRTGQGMNKETQYF; cdr3_nt: TGCGCCAGCAGAACCGGACAGGGAATGAATAAAGAGACCCAGTACTTC; d_call: TRBD1; v_call: TRBV5-1; clone_size: NA; j_call: TRBJ2-5
cdr3_aa: CASSPWTSRGGETQYF; cdr3_nt: TGTGCCAGCAGCCCCTGGACTAGCCGGGGGGGGGAGACCCAGTACTTC; d_call: TRBD2; v_call: TRBV3-1/TRBV3-2; clone_size: NA; j_call: TRBJ2-5
cdr3_aa: CASSQQMNTEAFF; cdr3_nt: TGTGCCAGCAGCCAACAGATGAACACTGAAGCTTTCTTT; d_call: NA; v_call: TRBV3-1/TRBV3-2; clone_size: NA; j_call: TRBJ1-1
cdr3_aa: CASSLESGGGGQPQHF; cdr3_nt: TGTGCCAGCAGCTTGGAGTCCGGGGGAGGAGGTCAGCCCCAGCATTTT; d_call: NA; v_call: TRBV5-5; clone_size: NA; j_call: TRBJ1-5
cdr3_aa: CASIDSGGSSYGYTF; cdr3_nt: TGTGCCAGCATCGACTCAGGGGGATCCAGCTATGGCTACACCTTC; d_call: TRBD1; v_call: TRBV2; clone_size: NA; j_call: TRBJ1-2
cdr3_aa: CASSEYRGSTGELFF; cdr3_nt: TGTGCCAGCAGTGAGTACAGGGGTTCGACCGGGGAGCTGTTTTTT; d_call: TRBD1; v_call: TRBV6-1; clone_size: NA; j_call: TRBJ2-2
cdr3_aa: CASSSGGGLPDTQYF; cdr3_nt: TGTGCCAGTAGTAGTGGAGGGGGCCTGCCAGATACGCAGTATTTT; d_call: NA; v_call: TRBV19; clone_size: NA; j_call: TRBJ2-3
cdr3_aa: CASSLANGRNYEQYF; cdr3_nt: TGCGCCAGCAGCTTGGCCAACGGGAGAAACTACGAGCAGTACTTC; d_call: NA; v_call: TRBV5-1; clone_size: NA; j_call: TRBJ2-7
cdr3_aa: CASSLARLAGGSTDTQYF; cdr3_nt: TGCGCCAGCAGCTTGGCGAGACTAGCGGGGGGGAGCACAGATACGCAGTATTTT; d_call: TRBD2; v_call: TRBV5-1; clone_size: NA; j_call: TRBJ2-3
cdr3_aa: CASRPGQAYSPLHF; cdr3_nt: TGTGCCAGCAGGCCGGGACAGGCCTATTCACCCCTCCACTTT; d_call: TRBD1; v_call: TRBV27; clone_size: NA; j_call: TRBJ1-6
cdr3_aa: CASSESRNTEAFF; cdr3_nt: TGCGCCAGCAGTGAGTCGAGGAACACTGAAGCTTTCTTT; d_call: NA; v_call: TRBV10-1; clone_size: NA; j_call: TRBJ1-1
cdr3_aa: CASSPTYLASTDTQYF; cdr3_nt: TGTGCCAGCTCACCTACTTACTTAGCTAGCACAGATACGCAGTATTTT; d_call: NA; v_call: TRBV18; clone_size: NA; j_call: TRBJ2-3
cdr3_aa: CASSQTQGLFF; cdr3_nt: TGTGCCAGCAGCCAGACCCAAGGACTTTTCTTC; d_call: NA; v_call: TRBV11-2; clone_size: NA; j_call: TRBJ2-1
cdr3_aa: CAWSVTILTVNTGELFF; cdr3_nt: TGTGCCTGGAGTGTGACGATCTTGACAGTTAACACCGGGGAGCTGTTTTTT; d_call: NA; v_call: TRBV30; clone_size: once; j_call: TRBJ2-2
cdr3_aa: CASSQETTGLKAFF; cdr3_nt: TGTGCCAGCAGTCAAGAAACGACAGGGTTAAAAGCTTTCTTT; d_call: TRBD1; v_call: TRBV28; clone_size: NA; j_call: TRBJ1-1
cdr3_aa: CSVGLGTVGGKLFF; cdr3_nt: TGCAGCGTTGGGCTCGGGACAGTGGGAGGAAAACTGTTTTTT; d_call: TRBD1; v_call: TRBV29-1; clone_size: NA; j_call: TRBJ1-4
cdr3_aa: CASSQERRDEAFF; cdr3_nt: TGTGCCAGCAGCCAAGAGAGGAGGGATGAAGCTTTCTTT; d_call: NA; v_call: TRBV3-1/TRBV3-2; clone_size: NA; j_call: TRBJ1-1
cdr3_aa: CATRVLDSPLHF; cdr3_nt: TGTGCTACCAGGGTTCTGGATTCACCCCTCCACTTT; d_call: NA; v_call: TRBV28; clone_size: NA; j_call: TRBJ1-6
cdr3_aa: CASSDGLQGFTLHF; cdr3_nt: TGTGCCAGCAGTGACGGCCTACAGGGTTTCACCCTCCACTTT; d_call: NA; v_call: TRBV6-1; clone_size: NA; j_call: TRBJ1-6
cdr3_aa: CASSVEELGQGYGYTF; cdr3_nt: TGTGCCAGCAGCGTAGAGGAGTTGGGGCAGGGCTATGGCTACACCTTC; d_call: NA; v_call: TRBV9; clone_size: NA; j_call: TRBJ1-2
cdr3_aa: CASSQSKPKGRQGFSGNTIYF; cdr3_nt: TGCGCCAGCAGTCAATCTAAACCCAAGGGCCGACAGGGATTCTCTGGAAACACCATATATTTT; d_call: TRBD1; v_call: TRBV23-1; clone_size: once; j_call: TRBJ1-3
cdr3_aa: CASREDRGNYGYTF; cdr3_nt: TGTGCCAGCCGAGAAGACAGGGGGAACTATGGCTACACCTTC; d_call: TRBD1; v_call: TRBV28; clone_size: NA; j_call: TRBJ1-2
cdr3_aa: CASSSSGGTYEQYF; cdr3_nt: TGTGCCAGCAGCTCTAGCGGGGGGACCTACGAGCAGTACTTC; d_call: TRBD2; v_call: TRBV11-1; clone_size: NA; j_call: TRBJ2-7
cdr3_aa: CASSLAAYSYEQYF; cdr3_nt: TGTGCCAGCAGCTTAGCGGCTTACTCCTACGAGCAGTACTTC; d_call: NA; v_call: TRBV11-1; clone_size: NA; j_call: TRBJ2-7
cdr3_aa: CASSLSGAGEGNEQFF; cdr3_nt: TGCGCCAGCAGCTTATCAGGGGCAGGGGAAGGCAATGAGCAGTTCTTC; d_call: NA; v_call: TRBV5-1; clone_size: NA; j_call: TRBJ2-1
cdr3_aa: CASSPGLAGGYNDYEQFF; cdr3_nt: TGCGCCAGCAGCCCGGGACTAGCGGGGGGATACAATGACTATGAGCAGTTCTTC; d_call: TRBD2; v_call: TRBV5-1; clone_size: NA; j_call: TRBJ2-1
cdr3_aa: CASSLITGMNTEAFF; cdr3_nt: TGCGCCAGCAGCTTGATTACGGGAATGAACACTGAAGCTTTCTTT; d_call: NA; v_call: TRBV5-1; clone_size: NA; j_call: TRBJ1-1
cdr3_aa: CASSLDSTGGVSYEQYF; cdr3_nt: TGTGCCAGCAGCTTAGACTCGACAGGGGGGGTCTCTTACGAGCAGTACTTC; d_call: TRBD1; v_call: TRBV11-2; clone_size: NA; j_call: TRBJ2-7
cdr3_aa: CASSLHPGLAGSVYNEQFF; cdr3_nt: TGTGCCAGTAGTCTACACCCTGGACTAGCGGGGTCCGTATACAATGAGCAGTTCTTC; d_call: TRBD2; v_call: TRBV19; clone_size: NA; j_call: TRBJ2-1
cdr3_aa: CASSWDRATNEKLFF; cdr3_nt: TGTGCCAGCAGCTGGGACAGAGCAACTAATGAAAAACTGTTTTTT; d_call: TRBD1; v_call: TRBV5-4; clone_size: NA; j_call: TRBJ1-4
cdr3_aa: CASSRSGPKEKLFF; cdr3_nt: TGTGCCAGTAGTAGGTCAGGGCCCAAAGAAAAACTGTTTTTT; d_call: NA; v_call: TRBV19; clone_size: NA; j_call: TRBJ1-4
cdr3_aa: CASSPISGQYKGGITEAFF; cdr3_nt: TGTGCCAGCAGCCCGATCTCCGGACAATATAAGGGCGGGATTACTGAAGCTTTCTTT; d_call: NA; v_call: TRBV4-2; clone_size: NA; j_call: TRBJ1-1
cdr3_aa: CASSQDQRGGNQPQHF; cdr3_nt: TGTGCCAGCAGCCAAGATCAGAGGGGGGGGAATCAGCCCCAGCATTTT; d_call: NA; v_call: TRBV3-1/TRBV3-2; clone_size: once; j_call: TRBJ1-5
cdr3_aa: CASSFVLAGSDEQYF; cdr3_nt: TGCGCCAGCAGCTTTGTTCTAGCAGGCAGTGACGAGCAGTACTTC; d_call: NA; v_call: TRBV5-1; clone_size: NA; j_call: TRBJ2-7
cdr3_aa: CASSPATGATYNEQFF; cdr3_nt: TGTGCCAGCAGTCCCGCGACAGGGGCAACCTACAATGAGCAGTTCTTC; d_call: TRBD1; v_call: TRBV27; clone_size: NA; j_call: TRBJ2-1
cdr3_aa: CSASPGYEQYF; cdr3_nt: TGCAGTGCCTCCCCAGGGTACGAGCAGTACTTC; d_call: NA; v_call: TRBV20-1; clone_size: NA; j_call: TRBJ2-7
cdr3_aa: CASSLYGGGGLNTGELFF; cdr3_nt: TGTGCCAGCAGTTTATATGGCGGGGGGGGGCTTAACACCGGGGAGCTGTTTTTT; d_call: TRBD2; v_call: TRBV27; clone_size: NA; j_call: TRBJ2-2
cdr3_aa: CASSSPQRGISTDTQYF; cdr3_nt: TGTGCCAGCAGCTCCCCGCAGCGGGGGATTAGCACAGATACGCAGTATTTT; d_call: TRBD2; v_call: TRBV7-8; clone_size: NA; j_call: TRBJ2-3
cdr3_aa: CASSLDRVNYGYTF; cdr3_nt: TGTGCCAGCAGCTTGGACAGGGTTAACTATGGCTACACCTTC; d_call: TRBD1; v_call: TRBV11-1; clone_size: NA; j_call: TRBJ1-2
cdr3_aa: CASSVAQGRDGNTIYF; cdr3_nt: TGTGCCAGCAGCGTAGCTCAGGGCAGGGATGGAAACACCATATATTTT; d_call: NA; v_call: TRBV9; clone_size: NA; j_call: TRBJ1-3
cdr3_aa: CASSPRVGSPLHF; cdr3_nt: TGTGCCAGCAGCCCCAGGGTGGGCTCACCCCTCCACTTT; d_call: NA; v_call: TRBV3-1/TRBV3-2; clone_size: NA; j_call: TRBJ1-6
cdr3_aa: CAIGEQNTEAFF; cdr3_nt: TGTGCCATCGGAGAACAGAACACTGAAGCTTTCTTT; d_call: NA; v_call: TRBV10-3; clone_size: few; j_call: TRBJ1-1
cdr3_aa: CSVDRANTGELFF; cdr3_nt: TGCAGCGTTGACAGGGCTAACACCGGGGAGCTGTTTTTT; d_call: NA; v_call: TRBV29-1; clone_size: NA; j_call: TRBJ2-2